This TCR beta chain was captured in a study of T cell responses to AZD1222 COVID-19 vaccine. Background on the study: The study pooled second doses at about 4 or about 12 weeks. Study-level results: Spike was spanned by vaccine-associated CD4 TCRs, with dominance at 160-218 and 743-854. Among AZD1222 vaccinees, only 5 or 6 were seropositive at baseline.

Method: immunoSEQ multiplex PCR; TCRdb's copy keeps in-frame clones and lacks some. Of approximately 97,000 clones listed, roughly 84% are singletons. The CDR3 loop spans 15 amino acids. CDR1 and CDR2 (germline): KGHSH, LQKENI. The V gene lost 5 bases and the J gene lost 1 base, with 13 bases spanning the gap. Remarks on this clone: Its specificity is unknown.

This TCR was sampled from an adult in good health. The sequencing here drew on peripheral blood, taken on day 0 of AZD1222 vaccination. J is TRBJ2-3 and V is TRBV18; tentatively, D is TRBD1 (6 bases). The CDR3 loop reads CASSLIEGGTDTQYF. CDR3 sequence (DNA): TGTGCCAGCTCATTAATCGAGGGGGGCACAGATACGCAGTATTTT. Looking up the rest from reference TRBV18 and TRBJ2-3 gives the full variable domain: NAGVMQNPRHLVRRRGQEARLRCSPMKGHSHVYWYRQLPEEGLKFMVYLQKENIIDESGMPKERFSAEFPKEGPSILRIQQVVRGDSAAYFCASSLIEGGTDTQYFGPGTRLTVL.